The sequence of this TCR beta chain was determined in a study of T cell changes during pregnancy in multiple sclerosis. Germline loops: CDR1 SNHLY, CDR2 FYNNEI. V was clipped by 6 bases and J by 0 bases, with 9 bases between them. There are 14 residues in the CDR3. Comment on this clone: Other DNA sequences within the sample encode an identical CDR3.

The method was immunoSEQ multiplex PCR; TCRdb's version includes in-frame clones alone and lacks a portion of them. The sample shows 45,000 to 65,000 clones, under 95% of them seen only once. The origin of this receptor is a female donor with multiple sclerosis, enrolled in a pregnancy study. The sample consisted of CD8+ T cells from peripheral blood mononuclear cells, taken in the third trimester of pregnancy. The chain employs TRBV2 and TRBJ1-3, with D possibly being TRBD1 (6 bases). The CDR3 DNA follows: TGTGCCAGCAGCGACAGGAGCTCTGGAAACACCATATATTTT. This sequence encodes CASSDRSSGNTIYF.